The 10 T cell receptor beta chains in this list originate from one sample, sequenced in a study of blood T cell repertoires in COVID-19. TCRdb keeps only in-frame clones here, not all; method: immunoSEQ multiplex PCR. The sample has about 74,000 clones; around 90% are singletons. What was sequenced was peripheral blood. Source of these receptors: a woman aged 80 or over with acute or convalescent COVID-19.

The V call is TRBV24-1, the J call TRBJ2-3; 7 nucleotides align to TRBD2. Per the germline V gene, CDR1 is KGHDR and CDR2 is SFDVKD. Trimming at V came to 3 bases and at J to 4 bases, leaving 12 bases not matched to a gene. This CDR3 is built from 17 residues. CDR3 sequence reads: CATSDGGYGGIADTQYF. The CDR3 DNA follows: TGTGCCACCAGTGATGGGGGGTACGGGGGGATCGCAGATACGCAGTATTTT.

CDR3 sequence (DNA): TGTGCCAGCAGTGAACAGGGGGCTGGTTATAATTCACCCCTCCACTTT. Translated: CASSEQGAGYNSPLHF. The gene calls are TRBV2 and TRBJ1-6, with TRBD1 matching 8 bases. Germline V gene lookup returns CDR1 SNHLY and CDR2 FYNNEI. The V gene end was trimmed by 2 bases and the J gene end by 4 bases; junction bases not matched to a gene: 4. The CDR3 loop spans 16 amino acids.

The CDR3 sequence: CASSPTSSGAKNIQYF. The CDR3 DNA follows: TGTGCCAGCAGCCCCACTAGTTCGGGGGCCAAAAACATTCAGTACTTC. The genes are TRBV7-3 and TRBJ2-4; perhaps TRBD2 as D (5 bases). Between the trimmed V and J ends, which lost 5 bases and 1 base, there was a span of 15 bases. The CDR3 has 16 amino acids. Germline loops: CDR1 SGHTA, CDR2 FQGTGA. Full variable domain (remainder filled in from reference TRBV7-3 and TRBJ2-4): GAGVSQTPSNKVTEKGKYVELRCDPISGHTALYWYRQSLGQGPEFLIYFQGTGAADDSGLPNDRFFAVRPEGSVSTLKIQRTERGDSAVYLCASSPTSSGAKNIQYFGAGTRLSVL.

V gene TRBV19 combines with J gene TRBJ1-5; the match to TRBD1 covers 7 bases. The germline V gene encodes CDR1 LNHDA and CDR2 SQIVND (reference sequence). Losses at the gene ends were 7 bases for V and 1 base for J; bases not matched to a gene: 4. This CDR3 has 14 residues. The CDR3 DNA reads as TGTGCCAGTATACAACAGGGGAGCAATCAGCCCCAGCATTTT. This sequence encodes CASIQQGSNQPQHF.

This clone was seen a single time. The rearrangement links TRBV4-2 to TRBJ2-5, with 11 bases that match TRBD2. The J segment lost 2 bases and the V segment lost 4 bases, leaving 6 bases of the junction unmatched. Germline CDR1 and CDR2: LGHNA and YNFKEQ. The CDR3 runs to 16 residues. CDR3 bases: TGTGCCAGCAGCCCCTTAGCGGGGGGGAAGCAAGAGACCCAGTACTTC. Translating it yields CASSPLAGGKQETQYF.

This clone was seen only a few times. The rearrangement links TRBV6-5 to TRBJ2-3, with D uncertain. Looked up from germline, CDR1 is MNHEY and CDR2 is SVGAGI. Trimming left V 5 bases short and J 0 bases short, with 12 bases between. The CDR3 loop spans 15 amino acids. CDR3 sequence (DNA): TGTGCCAGCAGTCTGACTTACTATAGCACAGATACGCAGTATTTT. This codes for CASSLTYYSTDTQYF.

The J gene is TRBJ1-1, the V gene TRBV5-1, with 8 bases identical to TRBD1. The CDR3 spans 14 residues. Germline CDR1 and CDR2: SGHRS and YFSETQ. V lost 7 bases to trimming and J lost 4 bases; unmatched junction nucleotides: 9. CDR3 nucleotides: TGCGCCAGCGGTTCCAACGACAGGGGCACTGAAGCTTTCTTT. Amino acids: CASGSNDRGTEAFF.

V usage is TRBV19 and J usage is TRBJ1-4, with D hard to call. Per the germline V gene, CDR1 is LNHDA and CDR2 is SQIVND (reference sequence). The CDR3 runs to 16 residues. V was pared by 3 bases and J by 0 bases, with 11 bases between. In DNA, the CDR3 is TGTGCCAGTAGTATCGTCCGGTTTGCAACTAATGAAAAACTGTTTTTT. It codes for CASSIVRFATNEKLFF.

The V and J genes are TRBV30 and TRBJ1-4; TRBD1 aligns across 7 bases. The CDR3 sequence is 17 residues long. Germline V lookup: CDR1 GTSNPN, CDR2 SVGIG (reference sequence). With V trimmed by 1 base and J by 4 bases, 12 bases remained unmatched. CDR3 bases: TGTGCCTGGAGTGGGGACCTTTGGACAGGTCGTAATGAAAAACTGTTTTTT. Protein: CAWSGDLWTGRNEKLFF. Using reference TRBV30 and TRBJ1-4 for the parts outside the CDR3, the full variable domain is SQTIHQWPATLVQPVGSPLSLECTVEGTSNPNLYWYRQAAGRGLQLLFYSVGIGQISSEVPQNLSASRPQDRQFILSSKKLLLSDSGFYLCAWSGDLWTGRNEKLFFGSGTQLSVL.

CDR3 in amino acids: CASSPRTGRVPDTQYF. The CDR3 DNA reads TGCGCCAGCAGCCCACGTACGGGGAGAGTGCCAGATACGCAGTATTTT. The chain combines TRBV4-1 with TRBJ2-3; tentatively, D is TRBD2 (5 bases). Trimming shortened V by 4 bases and J by 4 bases, and 18 bases separated the two germline ends. CDR1 and CDR2 from the germline V gene are MGHRA and YSYEKL. This CDR3 has 16 residues.